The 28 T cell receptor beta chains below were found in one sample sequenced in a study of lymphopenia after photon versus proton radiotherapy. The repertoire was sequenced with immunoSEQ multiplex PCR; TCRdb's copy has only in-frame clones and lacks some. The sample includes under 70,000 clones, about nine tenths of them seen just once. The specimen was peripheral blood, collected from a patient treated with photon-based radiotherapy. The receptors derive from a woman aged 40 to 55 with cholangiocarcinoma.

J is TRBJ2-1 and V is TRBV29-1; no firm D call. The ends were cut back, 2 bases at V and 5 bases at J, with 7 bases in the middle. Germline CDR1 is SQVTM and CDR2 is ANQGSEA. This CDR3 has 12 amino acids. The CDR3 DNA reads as TGCAGCGTTGAAAGCAACCACAATGAGCAGTTCTTC. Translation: CSVESNHNEQFF.

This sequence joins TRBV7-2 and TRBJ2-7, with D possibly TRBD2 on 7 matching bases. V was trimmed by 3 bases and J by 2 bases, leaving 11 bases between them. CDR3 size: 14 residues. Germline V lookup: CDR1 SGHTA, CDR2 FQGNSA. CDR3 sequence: CASSFGGGPYEQYF. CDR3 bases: TGTGCCAGCAGCTTCGGCGGGGGCCCCTACGAGCAGTACTTC.

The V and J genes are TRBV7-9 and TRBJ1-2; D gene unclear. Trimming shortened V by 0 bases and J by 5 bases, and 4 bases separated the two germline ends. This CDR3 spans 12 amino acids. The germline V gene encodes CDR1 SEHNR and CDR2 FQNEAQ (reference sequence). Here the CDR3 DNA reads TGTGCCAGCAGCTTAGCCCAGTATGGCTACACCTTC. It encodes CASSLAQYGYTF.

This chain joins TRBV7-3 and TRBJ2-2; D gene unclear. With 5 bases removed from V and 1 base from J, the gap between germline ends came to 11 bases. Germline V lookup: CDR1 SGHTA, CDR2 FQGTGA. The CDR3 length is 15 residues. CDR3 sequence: CASSQEMGNTGELFF. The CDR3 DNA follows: TGTGCCAGCAGCCAAGAGATGGGGAACACCGGGGAGCTGTTTTTT.

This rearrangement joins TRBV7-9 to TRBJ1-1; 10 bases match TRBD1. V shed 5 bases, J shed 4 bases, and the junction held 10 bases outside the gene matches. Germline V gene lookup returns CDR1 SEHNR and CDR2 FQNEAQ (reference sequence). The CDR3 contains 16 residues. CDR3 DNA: TGTGCCAGCAGCACACGGGACAGGGGAGACAGCACTGAAGCTTTCTTT. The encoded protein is CASSTRDRGDSTEAFF.

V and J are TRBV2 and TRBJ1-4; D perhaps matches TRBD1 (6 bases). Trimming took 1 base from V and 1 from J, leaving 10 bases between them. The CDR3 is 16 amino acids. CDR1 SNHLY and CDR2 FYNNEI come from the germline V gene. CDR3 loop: CASSEVGGRTNEKLFF. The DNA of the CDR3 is TGTGCCAGCAGTGAAGTAGGGGGTCGAACTAATGAAAAACTGTTTTTT.

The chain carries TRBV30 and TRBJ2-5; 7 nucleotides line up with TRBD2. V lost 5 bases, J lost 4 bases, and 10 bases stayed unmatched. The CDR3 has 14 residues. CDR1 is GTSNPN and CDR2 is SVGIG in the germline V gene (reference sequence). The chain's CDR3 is CAWGPAGGGETQYF. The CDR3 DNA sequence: TGTGCCTGGGGTCCCGCTGGCGGGGGAGAGACCCAGTACTTC.

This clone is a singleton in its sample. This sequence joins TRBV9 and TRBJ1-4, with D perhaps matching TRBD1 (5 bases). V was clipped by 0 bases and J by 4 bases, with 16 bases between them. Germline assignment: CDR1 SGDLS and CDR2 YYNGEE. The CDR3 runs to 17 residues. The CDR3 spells CASSVGNLRGLNEKLFF. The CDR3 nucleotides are TGTGCCAGCAGCGTAGGAAATCTTCGGGGACTTAATGAAAAACTGTTTTTT.

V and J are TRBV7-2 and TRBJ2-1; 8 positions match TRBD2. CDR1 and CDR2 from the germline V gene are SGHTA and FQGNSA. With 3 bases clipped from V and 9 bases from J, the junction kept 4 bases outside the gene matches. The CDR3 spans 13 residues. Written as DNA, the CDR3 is TGTGCCAGCAGCTTGAGCGGGAGCAGTGAGCAGTTCTTC. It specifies CASSLSGSSEQFF.

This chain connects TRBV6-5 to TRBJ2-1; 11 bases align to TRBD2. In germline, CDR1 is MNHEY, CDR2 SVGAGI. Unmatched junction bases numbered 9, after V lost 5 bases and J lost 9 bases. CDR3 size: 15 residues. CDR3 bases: TGTGCCAGCAGTAAGGCTAGCGGGGGGCGGCCTGAGCAGTTCTTC. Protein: CASSKASGGRPEQFF.

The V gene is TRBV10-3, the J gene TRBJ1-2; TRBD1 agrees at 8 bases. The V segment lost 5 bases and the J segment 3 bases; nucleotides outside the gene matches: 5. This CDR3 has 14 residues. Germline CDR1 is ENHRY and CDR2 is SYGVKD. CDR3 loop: CAISSDRADYGYTF. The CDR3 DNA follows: TGTGCCATCAGTTCGGACAGGGCGGACTATGGCTACACCTTC.

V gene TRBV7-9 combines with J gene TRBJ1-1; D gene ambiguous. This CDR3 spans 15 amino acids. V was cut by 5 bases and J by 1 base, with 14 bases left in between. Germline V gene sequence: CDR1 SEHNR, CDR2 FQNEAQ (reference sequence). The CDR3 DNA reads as TGTGCCAGCAGCCCCTCCATTCAACCGAACACTGAAGCTTTCTTT. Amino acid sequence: CASSPSIQPNTEAFF. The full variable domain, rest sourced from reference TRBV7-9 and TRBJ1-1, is DTGVSQNPRHKITKRGQNVTFRCDPISEHNRLYWYRQTLGQGPEFLTYFQNEAQLEKSRLLSDRFSAERPKGSFSTLEIQRTEQGDSAMYLCASSPSIQPNTEAFFGQGTRLTVV.

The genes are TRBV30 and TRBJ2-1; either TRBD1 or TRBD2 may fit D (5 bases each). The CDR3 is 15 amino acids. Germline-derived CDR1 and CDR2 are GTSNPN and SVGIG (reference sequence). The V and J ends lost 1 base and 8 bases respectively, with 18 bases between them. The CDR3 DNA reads TGTGCCTGGAGTGCCCTTGGGACCCCCAAGGATGAGCAGTTCTTC. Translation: CAWSALGTPKDEQFF.

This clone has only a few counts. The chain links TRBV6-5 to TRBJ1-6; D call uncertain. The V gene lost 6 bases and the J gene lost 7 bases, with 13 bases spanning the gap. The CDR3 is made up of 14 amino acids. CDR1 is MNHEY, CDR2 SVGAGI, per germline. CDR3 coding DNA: TGTGCCAGCAGCCTGGAGGCGGAAAATTCACCCCTCCACTTT. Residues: CASSLEAENSPLHF.

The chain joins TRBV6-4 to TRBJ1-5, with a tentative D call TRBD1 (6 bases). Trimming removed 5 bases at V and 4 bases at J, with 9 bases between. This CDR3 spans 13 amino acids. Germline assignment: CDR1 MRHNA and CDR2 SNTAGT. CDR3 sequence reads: CASSTGRNQPQHF. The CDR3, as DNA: TGTGCCAGCAGTACAGGGAGAAATCAGCCCCAGCATTTT.

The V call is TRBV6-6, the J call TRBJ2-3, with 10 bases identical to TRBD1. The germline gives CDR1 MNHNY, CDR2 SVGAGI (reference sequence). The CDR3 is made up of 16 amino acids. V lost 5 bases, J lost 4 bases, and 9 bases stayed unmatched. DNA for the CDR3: TGTGCCAGCAGTCCCGGACAGGGGGGTTTCGCAGATACGCAGTATTTT. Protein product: CASSPGQGGFADTQYF.

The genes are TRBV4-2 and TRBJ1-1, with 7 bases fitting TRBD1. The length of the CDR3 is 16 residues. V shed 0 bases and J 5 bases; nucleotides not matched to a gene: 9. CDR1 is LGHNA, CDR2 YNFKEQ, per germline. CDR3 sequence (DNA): TGTGCCAGCAGCCAAGATCGAAGACAGGGAGTAACTGAAGCTTTCTTT. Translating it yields CASSQDRRQGVTEAFF.

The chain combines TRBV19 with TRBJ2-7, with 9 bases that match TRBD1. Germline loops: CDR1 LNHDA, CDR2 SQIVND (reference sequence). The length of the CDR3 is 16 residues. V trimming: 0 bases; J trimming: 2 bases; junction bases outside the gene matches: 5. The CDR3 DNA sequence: TGTGCCAGTAGTATAGACACCGGGACAGGGACCTACGAGCAGTACTTC. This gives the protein CASSIDTGTGTYEQYF.

In nucleotides, the CDR3 is TGCGCCAGCAGCCAAGATCGAGTGGCAGGGTTCTATGGCTACACCTTC. The encoded protein is CASSQDRVAGFYGYTF. The chain recombines TRBV4-1 with TRBJ1-2; D may be TRBD1 (5 bases). Trimming shortened V by 0 bases and J by 4 bases, and 15 bases separated the two germline ends. The germline V gene encodes CDR1 MGHRA and CDR2 YSYEKL. The CDR3 extends over 16 amino acids.

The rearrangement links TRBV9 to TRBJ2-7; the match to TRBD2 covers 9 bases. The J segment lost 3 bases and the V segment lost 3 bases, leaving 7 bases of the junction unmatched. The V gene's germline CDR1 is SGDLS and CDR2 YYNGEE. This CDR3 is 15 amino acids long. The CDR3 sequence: CASSAASSGVYEQYF. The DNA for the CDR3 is TGTGCCAGCAGCGCCGCTTCTAGCGGGGTCTACGAGCAGTACTTC.

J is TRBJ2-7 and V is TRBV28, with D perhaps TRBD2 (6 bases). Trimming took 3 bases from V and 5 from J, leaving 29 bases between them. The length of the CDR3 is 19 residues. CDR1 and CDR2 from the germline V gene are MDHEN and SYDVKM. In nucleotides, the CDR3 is TGTGCCAGCAGTTTTTTTCTGCGCGGCCGGGGGTCTGGAAAGAACGAGCAGTACTTC. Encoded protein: CASSFFLRGRGSGKNEQYF.

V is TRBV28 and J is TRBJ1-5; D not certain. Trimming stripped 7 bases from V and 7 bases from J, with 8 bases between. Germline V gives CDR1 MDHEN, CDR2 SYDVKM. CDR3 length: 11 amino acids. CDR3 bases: TGTGCCAGCACAGCGGGCCAGCCCCAGCATTTT. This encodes CASTAGQPQHF.

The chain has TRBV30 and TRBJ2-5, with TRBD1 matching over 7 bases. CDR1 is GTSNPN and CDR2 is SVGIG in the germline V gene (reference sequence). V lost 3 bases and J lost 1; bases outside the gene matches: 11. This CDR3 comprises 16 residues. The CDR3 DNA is TGTGCCTGGAGCCTTCCAATTACAGGGGTCCAAGAGACCCAGTACTTC. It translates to CAWSLPITGVQETQYF. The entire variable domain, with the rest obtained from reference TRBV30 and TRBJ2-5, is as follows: SQTIHQWPATLVQPVGSPLSLECTVEGTSNPNLYWYRQAAGRGLQLLFYSVGIGQISSEVPQNLSASRPQDRQFILSSKKLLLSDSGFYLCAWSLPITGVQETQYFGPGTRLLVL.

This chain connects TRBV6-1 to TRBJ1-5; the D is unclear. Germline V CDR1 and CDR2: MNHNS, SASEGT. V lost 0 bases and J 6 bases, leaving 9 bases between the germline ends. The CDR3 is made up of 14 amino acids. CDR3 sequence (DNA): TGTGCCAGCAGTGAAGCGCTTTGGGGTCAGCCCCAGCATTTT. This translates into CASSEALWGQPQHF.

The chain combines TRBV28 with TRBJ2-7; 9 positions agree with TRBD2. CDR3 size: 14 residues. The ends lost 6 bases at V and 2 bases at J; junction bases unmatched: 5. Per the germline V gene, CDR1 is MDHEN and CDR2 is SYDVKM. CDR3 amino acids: CASRGGRATYEQYF. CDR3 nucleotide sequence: TGTGCCAGCAGGGGCGGGAGGGCCACCTACGAGCAGTACTTC.

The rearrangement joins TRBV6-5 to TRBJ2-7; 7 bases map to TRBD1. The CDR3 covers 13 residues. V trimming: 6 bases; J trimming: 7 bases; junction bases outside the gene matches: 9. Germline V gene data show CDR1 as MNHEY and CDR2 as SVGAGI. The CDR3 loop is CASRPQGSGEQYF. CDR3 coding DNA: TGTGCCAGCAGACCACAGGGGTCGGGGGAGCAGTACTTC.

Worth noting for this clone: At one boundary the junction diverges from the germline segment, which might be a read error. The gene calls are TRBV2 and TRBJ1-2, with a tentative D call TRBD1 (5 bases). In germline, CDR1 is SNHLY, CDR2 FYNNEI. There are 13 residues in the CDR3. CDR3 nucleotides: TGTGCCAGCAGGGAAGGGACGAAGGATGGCTACACCTTC. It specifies CASREGTKDGYTF.

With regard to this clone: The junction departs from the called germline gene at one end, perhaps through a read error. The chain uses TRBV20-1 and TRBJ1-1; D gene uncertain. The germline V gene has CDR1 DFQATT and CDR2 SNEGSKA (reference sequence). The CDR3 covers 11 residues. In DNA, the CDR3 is TGCAGTACCCAAGTGAACACTGAAACTTTCTTT. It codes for CSTQVNTETFF.